Below are 29 T cell receptor beta chains sequenced from a single sample in a study of CD8 T cells in ankylosing spondylitis. Study findings and constraints: Seven to nine highly homologous variants formed a TCR beta motif that appeared characteristic of ankylosing spondylitis blood.

TCRdb itself ran the 5' RACE reads through MiXCR, one entry per CDR3 protein. The table records 650,000 to 800,000 distinct CDR3 sequences, under 20% of them present only once. No antigens are known for them. Material: blood, either unsorted or a sorted T cell fraction (not recorded which). The receptors derive from a male donor with ankylosing spondylitis.

The V gene is TRBV7-9, the J gene TRBJ1-1; tentative D call: TRBD1 (5 bases). Trimming removed 4 bases at V and 6 bases at J, with 9 bases between. CDR3 length equals 12 residues. CDR1 SEHNR and CDR2 FQNEAQ come from the germline V gene (reference sequence). DNA for the CDR3: TGTGCCAGCAGCTCAGGGTCGGCTGAAGCTTTCTTT. Residues: CASSSGSAEAFF.

J is TRBJ1-2 and V is TRBV5-1; D perhaps matches TRBD1 (6 bases). Trimming left V 4 bases short and J 4 bases short, with 17 bases between. CDR1 and CDR2 (germline): SGHRS, YFSETQ. This CDR3 is 15 amino acids long. The CDR3 nucleotides read TGCGCCAGCAGCCCGGACAGTCCCGGGAGCTATGGCTACACCTTC. Translating it yields CASSPDSPGSYGYTF.

V gene TRBV21-1 combines with J gene TRBJ1-5. TRBV21-1 is a recognized pseudogene. This CDR3 is built from 15 residues. The CDR3 sequence is CASSKPGWNNQPQHF. The CDR3 DNA follows: TGTGCCAGCAGCAAACCGGGGTGGAACAATCAGCCCCAGCATTTT.

This clonotype showed up many times. The V and J genes are TRBV6-4 and TRBJ1-1, with 7 bases lining up with TRBD1. V gave up 5 bases and J gave up 1 base; unmatched junction bases: 1. The length of the CDR3 is 13 residues. Germline V lookup: CDR1 MRHNA, CDR2 SNTAGT. The CDR3 here is CASSTGENTEAFF. The CDR3 DNA follows: TGTGCCAGCAGTACAGGGGAGAACACTGAAGCTTTCTTT.

The chain links TRBV2 to TRBJ1-5, with 10 positions matching TRBD1. The CDR3 has 15 amino acids. CDR1 SNHLY and CDR2 FYNNEI come from the germline V gene. Unmatched junction bases numbered 7, after V lost 8 bases and J lost 3 bases. The CDR3 sequence is CASSGTGATNQPQHF. CDR3 nucleotide sequence: TGTGCCAGCTCCGGGACAGGGGCCACCAATCAGCCCCAGCATTTT.

This clonotype was counted a few times. Written as DNA, the CDR3 is TGTGCCAGCAGCCACTTCACAGGGGGCACAGAGACCCAGTACTTC. It encodes CASSHFTGGTETQYF. The V and J genes are TRBV14 and TRBJ2-5, with 9 bases matching TRBD1. Unmatched junction bases numbered 6, after V lost 3 bases and J lost 4 bases. Germline values: CDR1 SGHDN, CDR2 FVKESK. The CDR3 extends over 15 amino acids.

J is TRBJ2-2 and V is TRBV9; possible D gene TRBD2, 6 bases. CDR1 and CDR2 (germline): SGDLS, YYNGEE. CDR3 length equals 16 residues. V dropped 2 bases and J dropped 7 bases, with 18 bases sitting between them. The CDR3 loop reads CASSVWAGREHGELFF. CDR3 nucleotides: TGTGCCAGCAGCGTCTGGGCGGGAAGGGAACACGGGGAGCTGTTTTTT.

Only a few counts were recorded for this clonotype. The chain carries TRBV7-9 and TRBJ2-1; D possibly corresponds to TRBD2 (7 bases). The V gene lost 5 bases and the J gene lost 2 bases, with 19 bases spanning the gap. CDR1 is SEHNR and CDR2 is FQNEAQ in the germline V gene (reference sequence). CDR3 size: 17 residues. This CDR3 reads CASSNPNGGATYNEQFF. In DNA, the CDR3 is TGTGCCAGCAGCAACCCTAATGGGGGGGCCACCTACAATGAGCAGTTCTTC.

This chain joins TRBV6-1 and TRBJ2-1; 7 bases map to TRBD1. The V and J ends lost 6 bases and 8 bases, in that order; junction bases with no gene match: 7. This CDR3 contains 13 residues. Germline values: CDR1 MNHNS, CDR2 SASEGT. The CDR3 DNA reads TGTGCCAGCAGGATACAGGGGTTCGATGAGCAGTTCTTC. Residues: CASRIQGFDEQFF.

This clonotype came up a few times. This chain uses TRBV28 with TRBJ2-5; 9 positions match TRBD2. Per germline, CDR1 MDHEN and CDR2 SYDVKM. The junction had 10 bases not matched to a gene; V was cut back by 5 bases and J by 9 bases. The CDR3 runs 14 residues. The CDR3 region is CASSPQGGLAAQYF. DNA for the CDR3: TGTGCCAGCAGTCCCCAGGGGGGACTAGCCGCCCAGTACTTC.

This clonotype came up a few times. The gene calls are TRBV7-8 and TRBJ1-5, with unresolved D. V was trimmed by 3 bases and J by 6 bases, leaving 12 bases between them. Germline lookup yields CDR1 SGHVS and CDR2 FQNEAQ. CDR3 length equals 14 residues. The CDR3: CASSLSDEGQPQHF. The CDR3 DNA reads TGTGCCAGCAGCTTGTCAGATGAGGGTCAGCCCCAGCATTTT.

The rearrangement uses TRBV6-1 and TRBJ1-2, with D perhaps TRBD1 (5 bases). This CDR3 contains 15 residues. With 7 bases removed from V and 3 bases from J, the gap between germline ends came to 18 bases. Germline lookup yields CDR1 MNHNS and CDR2 SASEGT. Written as DNA, the CDR3 is TGTGCCAGCACCCGAGGCGGGGACGGATACTATGGCTACACCTTC. Translated, it gives CASTRGGDGYYGYTF.

The gene calls are TRBV29-1 and TRBJ1-2, with unresolved D. V lost 2 bases and J 7 bases, leaving 14 bases between the germline ends. From germline, CDR1 is SQVTM and CDR2 ANQGSEA. The CDR3 spans 13 residues. The CDR3 nucleotides read TGCAGCGTTGAATGGGAGGGTATGGGTGGCTACACCTTC. Translated, it gives CSVEWEGMGGYTF.

The rearrangement uses TRBV12-3 or TRBV12-4 and TRBJ2-7; unclear D gene. CDR3 size: 15 residues. Trimming removed 6 bases at V and 1 base at J, with 16 bases between. CDR3 DNA: TGTGCCAGCAGCCCCGGCCAGGTAAAATCCTACGAGCAGTACTTC. Protein: CASSPGQVKSYEQYF.

This clonotype turned up a few times. The rearrangement links TRBV25-1 to TRBJ1-1, with unresolved D. The CDR3 length is 12 residues. CDR1 is MGHDK, CDR2 SYGVNS, per germline. Between the trimmed V and J ends, which lost 7 bases and 7 bases, there was a span of 13 bases. CDR3 sequence: CASKGGSSEAFF. CDR3 bases: TGTGCCAGCAAGGGTGGGTCTAGTGAAGCTTTCTTT.

The V call is TRBV14, the J call TRBJ2-7, with D unresolved. Per the germline V gene, CDR1 is SGHDN and CDR2 is FVKESK. The length of the CDR3 is 13 residues. The V gene lost 2 bases and the J gene lost 7 bases, with 12 bases spanning the gap. CDR3 region: CASSQIPSREQYF. The CDR3 DNA is TGTGCCAGCAGCCAAATCCCGTCTCGGGAGCAGTACTTC.

This clonotype was observed many times. The chain combines TRBV11-2 with TRBJ2-3; 13 positions agree with TRBD2. V was clipped by 5 bases and J by 4 bases; unmatched bases: 6. The CDR3 is 16 residues long. Germline lookup yields CDR1 SGHAT and CDR2 FQNNGV. The DNA for the CDR3 is TGTGCCAGCAGCCCCGGGACTAGCGGGATTTCAGATACGCAGTATTTT. Translating gives CASSPGTSGISDTQYF.

V and J are TRBV4-3 and TRBJ2-3; D is uncertain. Germline-derived CDR1 and CDR2 are LGHNA and YSLEER. This CDR3 is 17 amino acids long. V lost 0 bases to trimming and J lost 0 bases, with 13 bases between them. CDR3 coding DNA: TGCGCCAGCAGCCAAGATCCGTACCAGACTAGCACAGATACGCAGTATTTT. Protein product: CASSQDPYQTSTDTQYF.

The chain employs TRBV5-1 and TRBJ1-5; D is possibly TRBD1 (5 bases). The CDR3 length is 15 residues. The V end was cut by 4 bases, the J end by 7 bases, with 18 bases between. Germline V lookup: CDR1 SGHRS, CDR2 YFSETQ. CDR3 in DNA: TGCGCCAGCAGCCCCGGGGACCGCCCCAGACAGCCCCAGCATTTT. Encoded protein: CASSPGDRPRQPQHF.

This clonotype has a handful of counts. The DNA for the CDR3 is TGTGCCAGCAGCTTAGCCGGAGGGCCGTATTGGACCGGGGAGCTGTTTTTT. Protein product: CASSLAGGPYWTGELFF. The chain combines TRBV7-9 with TRBJ2-2; the D gene is possibly TRBD2 (6 bases). Germline V gene data show CDR1 as SEHNR and CDR2 as FQNEAQ (reference sequence). V was cut by 0 bases and J by 5 bases, with 16 bases left in between. The CDR3 has 17 residues.

The chain employs TRBV12-3 or TRBV12-4 and TRBJ1-1; 7 bases are shared with TRBD1. This CDR3 is built from 14 residues. V shed 1 base, J shed 8 bases, and the junction held 7 bases outside the gene matches. The CDR3 loop reads CASSLGQGRSEAFF. For the CDR3, the DNA is TGTGCCAGCAGTTTAGGACAGGGTAGATCGGAAGCTTTCTTT.

This clonotype was seen more than once but under ten times. The chain employs TRBV11-3 and TRBJ2-1; 12 bases fit TRBD2. The trim removed 5 bases at V and 8 bases at J, leaving 7 bases unmatched. Germline V gives CDR1 SGHNT, CDR2 YENEEA. The CDR3 totals 15 residues. DNA of the CDR3: TGTGCCAGCAGCGCCCGGACTAGCGGGGTAGATGAGCAGTTCTTC. Its protein product is CASSARTSGVDEQFF.

In this sample, this clonotype turned up a few times. V is TRBV6-4 and J is TRBJ1-3; 9 nucleotides agree with TRBD1. Germline lookup yields CDR1 MRHNA and CDR2 SNTAGT. Trimming removed 2 bases from V and 0 bases from J; junction bases left unmatched: 14. CDR3 length equals 20 residues. Written as DNA, the CDR3 is TGTGCCAGCAGTGACCTAACGGGGACAGGGCACCATAACTCTGGAAACACCATATATTTT. This translates into CASSDLTGTGHHNSGNTIYF.

This rearrangement joins TRBV12-3 or TRBV12-4 to TRBJ1-5, with a possible D match to TRBD1 (6 bases). The V gene lost 4 bases and the J gene lost 6 bases, with 13 bases spanning the gap. This CDR3 spans 14 amino acids. In nucleotides, the CDR3 is TGTGCCAGCAGTTCATCAGGGGACTCTCAGCCCCAGCATTTT. This encodes CASSSSGDSQPQHF.

This clonotype was recorded a few times. CDR3 region: CSARDGGGAGYTF. DNA of the CDR3: TGCAGTGCTAGAGATGGGGGTGGGGCTGGCTACACCTTC. The J gene is TRBJ1-2, the V gene TRBV20-1; perhaps TRBD1 as D (5 bases). CDR1 is DFQATT, CDR2 SNEGSKA, per germline (reference sequence). CDR3 length: 13 residues. Trimming pared 0 bases from V and 7 bases from J, leaving 12 bases between.

V gene TRBV12-3 or TRBV12-4 combines with J gene TRBJ1-6; D may be TRBD1 (5 bases). Trimming shortened V by 8 bases and J by 6 bases, and 14 bases separated the two germline ends. The CDR3 is made up of 14 amino acids. The CDR3 here is CASSSRGVNSPLHF. CDR3 coding DNA: TGTGCCAGCTCCTCTCGGGGGGTTAATTCACCCCTCCACTTT.

V is TRBV12-3 or TRBV12-4 and J is TRBJ2-2, with 8 bases matching TRBD1. This CDR3 is 15 amino acids long. Trimming removed 4 bases from V and 5 bases from J; junction bases left unmatched: 6. CDR3 amino acids: CASSSQGAQTGELFF. The CDR3 coding sequence is TGTGCCAGCAGTTCCCAGGGGGCGCAAACCGGGGAGCTGTTTTTT.

This rearrangement joins TRBV20-1 to TRBJ1-6, with D unresolved. The germline V and J ends were trimmed by 3 bases and 9 bases, with 6 bases remaining between them. From germline, CDR1 is DFQATT and CDR2 SNEGSKA (reference sequence). CDR3 size: 11 residues. CDR3 in amino acids: CSASEGSPLHF. CDR3 bases: TGCAGTGCTAGTGAGGGTTCACCCCTCCACTTT.

This clonotype was counted only a few times. This CDR3 is CASSLEGGRYEQYF. CDR3 nucleotide sequence: TGCGCCAGCAGCTTGGAAGGAGGGCGATACGAGCAGTACTTC. The V and J genes are TRBV5-1 and TRBJ2-7; a weak D match, TRBD2 (6 bases). The CDR3 totals 14 residues. Germline V gene data show CDR1 as SGHRS and CDR2 as YFSETQ. V was shortened by 0 bases and J by 4 bases, with 11 bases between the two germline ends.